This T cell receptor (beta chain) was identified during a study of T cells in Graves' hyperthyroidism and ophthalmopathy. Study results and caveats: Clonotypes that were expanded in thyroid above 0.001 mostly appeared in blood too.

J was trimmed by 9 bases and V by 5 bases; bases with no gene match: 4. Per germline, CDR1 SGHTA and CDR2 FQGTGA. There are 12 residues in the CDR3. Amplification of TCR beta CDR3 regions used RNA as the template. A set of HTBI primers served as the primers for a first-round RT-PCR of the TCR CDR3. TCRdb reprocessed the multiplex PCR reads via MiXCR and lists one record per CDR3 protein. The data show fewer than 110,000 distinct CDR3 sequences, with roughly 47% seen just once and under 30% held by the top ten. Regarding this clonotype: Its target is unknown.

For Graves' hyperthyroidism to be stable, ophthalmopathy could not progress within 18 months. Patients with uncontrolled infections, other autoimmune diseases, pregnancy or lactation were excluded. Sequenced input: blood. The sequence derives from a man between 40 and 49 years old with Graves' hyperthyroidism. This rearrangement joins TRBV7-3 to TRBJ2-1; 7 bases map to TRBD1. CDR3 amino acids: CASSRQGGEQFF. The CDR3 DNA reads as TGTGCCAGCAGCCGACAGGGCGGTGAGCAGTTCTTC.